This is a list of T cell receptor beta chains from one sample in a study of CD8 T cells in Susac syndrome. Via MiXCR, TCRdb re-called the immunoSEQ multiplex PCR reads, giving one row per CDR3 protein. The sample yields about 140,000 distinct CDR3 sequences, 95% seen once. The sequencing input was CD8+ T cells from PBMCs. These TCRs come from a human donor with Susac syndrome. Each CDR3 is given with its conserved first and last residue. Each record gives: D gene, V gene, J gene, clone size, CDR3 DNA, CDR3 protein. The D gene is left open where the match is weak. A clone size is listed for some rows: how often the clone was seen (once, few, many), or a class if it is expanded.

D: NA; V: TRBV30; J: TRBJ1-5; size: NA; DNA: TGTGCCTGGAGTTCGGGTCAGGGACTTCAGCCCCAGCATTTT; CDR3: CAWSSGQGLQPQHF
D: NA; V: TRBV7-2; J: TRBJ1-1; size: NA; DNA: TGTGCCAGCAGCTTAGAGTTGAGCGGCACTGAAGCTTTCTTT; CDR3: CASSLELSGTEAFF
D: NA; V: TRBV21-1; J: TRBJ2-3; size: NA; DNA: TGTGCCAGCAGCAAAGAAGAGTTAGCGGGAGATACGCAGTATTTT; CDR3: CASSKEELAGDTQYF
D: TRBD1; V: TRBV20-1; J: TRBJ2-3; size: NA; DNA: TGCAGTGCTCAAACAGGGGTGAGGGATACGCAGTGTTTT; CDR3: CSAQTGVRDTQCF
D: NA; V: TRBV20-1; J: TRBJ1-2; size: once; DNA: TGCAGTGCCCCCTCGACAGGTCCGTATGGCTACACCTTC; CDR3: CSAPSTGPYGYTF
D: NA; V: TRBV6-5; J: TRBJ2-1; size: NA; DNA: TGTGCCAGCAGCCCACTAGGGCTGAGTGAGCAGTTCTTC; CDR3: CASSPLGLSEQFF
D: TRBD2; V: TRBV11-2; J: TRBJ2-5; size: NA; DNA: TGTGCCAGCAGTTCCTGGGCGGGAGGAGAGACCCAGTACTTC; CDR3: CASSSWAGGETQYF
D: TRBD2; V: TRBV12-3/TRBV12-4; J: TRBJ2-5; size: NA; DNA: TGTGCCAGCAGTCCCGCAGCGGGAGGTAGGGAGACCCAGTACTTC; CDR3: CASSPAAGGRETQYF
D: NA; V: TRBV27; J: TRBJ1-2; size: NA; DNA: TGTGCCAGCGGTCAGGGGAGAGGCTATGGCTACACCTTC; CDR3: CASGQGRGYGYTF
D: NA; V: TRBV15; J: TRBJ1-5; size: NA; DNA: TGTGCCACCAGCAGAGAGGTGAATAGCAATCAGCCCCAGCATTTT; CDR3: CATSREVNSNQPQHF
D: NA; V: TRBV29-1; J: TRBJ2-2; size: NA; DNA: TGCAGCGTTGAATCGCCAGGGGGGAGGGAGCTGTTTTTT; CDR3: CSVESPGGRELFF
D: TRBD2; V: TRBV5-1; J: TRBJ2-3; size: NA; DNA: TGCGCCAGCAGCTTGGCACTAGCGGGAGATACGCAGTATTTT; CDR3: CASSLALAGDTQYF
D: TRBD2; V: TRBV20-1; J: TRBJ2-7; size: NA; DNA: TGCAGTGCTAGGTCTAGCGGGACCTACGAGCAGTACTTC; CDR3: CSARSSGTYEQYF
D: TRBD2; V: TRBV5-1; J: TRBJ2-3; size: NA; DNA: TGCGCCAGCAGCCCCCGACTAGCGGGAGCCACAGATACGCAGTATTTT; CDR3: CASSPRLAGATDTQYF
D: TRBD2; V: TRBV4-1; J: TRBJ2-1; size: NA; DNA: TGCGCCAGCAGCCAACCTGGGACTAGCTACAATGAGCAGTTCTTC; CDR3: CASSQPGTSYNEQFF
D: TRBD1; V: TRBV4-1; J: TRBJ2-7; size: NA; DNA: TGCGCCAGCAGCCAAGTGGACACGGGACAGGGCTACGAGCAGTACTTC; CDR3: CASSQVDTGQGYEQYF
D: NA; V: TRBV29-1; J: TRBJ1-3; size: NA; DNA: TGCAGCGTTGGGGCGGACAACACCTCTGGAAACACCATATATTTT; CDR3: CSVGADNTSGNTIYF
D: TRBD2; V: TRBV4-1; J: TRBJ2-7; size: NA; DNA: TGCGCCAGCAGCCACGGGACTAGCGGGAACGAGCAGTACTTC; CDR3: CASSHGTSGNEQYF
D: NA; V: TRBV20-1; J: TRBJ2-7; size: NA; DNA: TGCAGTGTCGAGGATCAGCTGGGGGAGCAGTACTTC; CDR3: CSVEDQLGEQYF
D: TRBD1; V: TRBV12-3/TRBV12-4; J: TRBJ2-1; size: NA; DNA: TGTGCCAGCAGTATCGACAGGGATGAGCAGTTCTTC; CDR3: CASSIDRDEQFF
D: TRBD2; V: TRBV29-1; J: TRBJ2-7; size: NA; DNA: TGCAGCGTTGATGGGACTAGCCACGAGCAGTACTTC; CDR3: CSVDGTSHEQYF
D: NA; V: TRBV7-9; J: TRBJ2-1; size: NA; DNA: TGTGCCAGCAGCTTCGGAGACGCTGAGCAGTTCTTC; CDR3: CASSFGDAEQFF
D: TRBD2; V: TRBV29-1; J: TRBJ2-3; size: NA; DNA: TGCAGCGTTGAAGATGGAGAGACTAGCGGGAACCCAGATACGCAGTATTTT; CDR3: CSVEDGETSGNPDTQYF
D: NA; V: TRBV19; J: TRBJ2-4; size: NA; DNA: TGTGCCAGTAGTGCGGACTTGGGGGCCAAAAACATTCAGTACTTC; CDR3: CASSADLGAKNIQYF
D: NA; V: TRBV5-4; J: TRBJ2-3; size: NA; DNA: TGTGCCAGCAGTCCATCACTAGGACACACAGATACGCAGTATTTT; CDR3: CASSPSLGHTDTQYF
D: NA; V: TRBV29-1; J: TRBJ2-7; size: NA; DNA: TGCAGCGTTGTTTCCCGAGGAGCCGTGCAGTACTTC; CDR3: CSVVSRGAVQYF
D: TRBD1; V: TRBV3-1; J: TRBJ1-2; size: NA; DNA: TGTGCCAGCAGCCAAGATGACAGGGGGCTATGGCCGAATGGCTACACCTTC; CDR3: CASSQDDRGLWPNGYTF
D: TRBD2; V: TRBV4-1; J: TRBJ2-1; size: NA; DNA: TGCGCCAGCAGCCAAGTACGAACTAGCGAGACGTTCTTC; CDR3: CASSQVRTSETFF
D: TRBD1; V: TRBV9; J: TRBJ2-1; size: NA; DNA: TGTGCCAGCAGCGTAGAGGGGCAGGGGGCTTATGAGCAGTTCTTC; CDR3: CASSVEGQGAYEQFF
D: TRBD2; V: TRBV4-1; J: TRBJ2-7; size: NA; DNA: TGCGCCAGCAGCCGGACTAGCGGCTACAACGAGCAGTACTTC; CDR3: CASSRTSGYNEQYF
D: TRBD2; V: TRBV2; J: TRBJ2-1; size: NA; DNA: TGTGCCAGCAGTGAAGTGGCGGGGAGGGCATACAATGAGCAGTTCTTC; CDR3: CASSEVAGRAYNEQFF
D: TRBD2; V: TRBV10-3; J: TRBJ2-1; size: NA; DNA: TGTGCCATCAGTACTAGCGGAATTTACAATGAGCAGTTCTTC; CDR3: CAISTSGIYNEQFF
D: TRBD1; V: TRBV9; J: TRBJ1-2; size: NA; DNA: TGTGCCAGCAGCGGGCAGGACAGGGGAGGCTATGGCTACACCTTC; CDR3: CASSGQDRGGYGYTF
D: NA; V: TRBV5-6; J: TRBJ1-2; size: NA; DNA: TGTGCCAGCAGCTTGGCGCGACAGGCGGGCTATGGCTACACCTTC; CDR3: CASSLARQAGYGYTF
D: NA; V: TRBV4-2; J: TRBJ1-5; size: NA; DNA: TGTGCCAGCAGCCAACTACAGGACAATCAGCCCCAGCATTTT; CDR3: CASSQLQDNQPQHF
D: TRBD1; V: TRBV5-5; J: TRBJ2-3; size: NA; DNA: TGTGCCAGCAGCTACCCGGGACAGGGTAGAGATACGCAGTATTTT; CDR3: CASSYPGQGRDTQYF
D: NA; V: TRBV7-2; J: TRBJ2-5; size: NA; DNA: TGTGCCAGCAGCTTAGAGGTACGGCTGCAAGAGACCCAGTACTTC; CDR3: CASSLEVRLQETQYF
D: TRBD2; V: TRBV27; J: TRBJ2-1; size: NA; DNA: TGTGCCAGCAGTTCACTAGCGGCACCCTACAATGAGCAGTTCTTC; CDR3: CASSSLAAPYNEQFF
D: TRBD2; V: TRBV27; J: TRBJ2-1; size: NA; DNA: TGTGCCAGCAGTCACTCGGGGGTAGCGGGAGTGAATGAGCAGTTCTTC; CDR3: CASSHSGVAGVNEQFF
D: NA; V: TRBV5-4; J: TRBJ2-5; size: NA; DNA: TGTGCCAGCACCCTCGGAACGGCAGGCGGAGCGGAGACCCAGTACTTC; CDR3: CASTLGTAGGAETQYF
D: NA; V: TRBV5-6; J: TRBJ1-1; size: NA; DNA: TGTGCCAGCAGCTTGGCCCTGACGCACACTGAAGCTTTCTTT; CDR3: CASSLALTHTEAFF
D: TRBD2; V: TRBV29-1; J: TRBJ2-2; size: NA; DNA: TGCAGCGTCGCCGGGACTAGTAACACCGGGGAGCTGTTTTTT; CDR3: CSVAGTSNTGELFF
D: TRBD2; V: TRBV5-6; J: TRBJ2-1; size: NA; DNA: TGTGCCAGCAGCTTGGCCACGGGAGGATTGTACAATGAGCAGTTCTTC; CDR3: CASSLATGGLYNEQFF
D: NA; V: TRBV5-1; J: TRBJ2-2; size: NA; DNA: TGCGCCAGCAGCTTCACTGCAGGGGTTGGCACCGGGGAGCTGTTTTTT; CDR3: CASSFTAGVGTGELFF
D: NA; V: TRBV29-1; J: TRBJ2-7; size: NA; DNA: TGCAGCATGGGGGCCTACGAGCAGTACTTC; CDR3: CSMGAYEQYF